The 3 T cell receptor beta chains below all came from one sample that was sequenced in a study of T cell changes during pregnancy in multiple sclerosis. The assay was immunoSEQ multiplex PCR, and TCRdb's table has in-frame clones only and misses some. Found here are under 15,000 clones, about 93% of them singletons; the top ten hold about 0.27%. The sample was CD4+ T cells from peripheral blood mononuclear cells, taken before pregnancy. The source of these receptors is a female donor with multiple sclerosis, enrolled in a pregnancy study.

The chain combines TRBV7-3 with TRBJ2-1; TRBD2 matches 15 bases. V dropped 5 bases and J dropped 7; count of bases not matched to a gene: 12. The germline V gene encodes CDR1 SGHTA and CDR2 FQGTGA. There are 18 residues in the CDR3. The CDR3, as DNA: TGTGCCAGCAGCCTTACGGGACTAGCGGGGGGCCGTTATAATGAGCAGTTCTTC. Protein: CASSLTGLAGGRYNEQFF. The whole variable domain, filled in from reference TRBV7-3 and TRBJ2-1, reads GAGVSQTPSNKVTEKGKYVELRCDPISGHTALYWYRQSLGQGPEFLIYFQGTGAADDSGLPNDRFFAVRPEGSVSTLKIQRTERGDSAVYLCASSLTGLAGGRYNEQFFGPGTRLTVL.

The chain has TRBV6-1 and TRBJ1-1; D not certain. The V end was cut by 2 bases, the J end by 2 bases, with 9 bases between. CDR3 length equals 14 residues. Germline values: CDR1 MNHNS, CDR2 SASEGT. CDR3 sequence reads: CASSESGRNTEAFF. The CDR3 region has the DNA TGTGCCAGCAGTGAATCTGGGAGAAACACTGAAGCTTTCTTT.

The rearrangement joins TRBV2 to TRBJ2-7; the match to TRBD2 covers 8 bases. The J segment lost 0 bases and the V segment lost 6 bases, leaving 7 bases of the junction unmatched. This CDR3 has 15 residues. The germline gives CDR1 SNHLY, CDR2 FYNNEI. The CDR3 DNA follows: TGTGCCAGCAGCCGATCCCGGGGGGGCTCCTACGAGCAGTACTTC. Translated, it gives CASSRSRGGSYEQYF.